This T cell receptor beta chain emerged from a study of T cell responses to AZD1222 COVID-19 vaccine. Germline V lookup: CDR1 MDHEN, CDR2 SYDVKM. The junction had 5 bases not matched to a gene; V was cut back by 6 bases and J by 4 bases. The CDR3 is made up of 13 amino acids. Data came from immunoSEQ multiplex PCR; TCRdb stores just in-frame clones and leaves some out. The sample lists around 160,000 clones, 93% occurring once. About this clone itself: Its target is unknown.

Broader study findings: A reported finding is that nearly half of spike-specific TCRs target unmutated variant regions. Receipt of two AZD1222 doses was followed by a rise in Spike-specific TCR breadth and depth.

The input for sequencing was peripheral blood, taken on day 0 of AZD1222 vaccination. This receptor was obtained from an adult in good health. The chain has TRBV28 and TRBJ1-2; TRBD1 matches at 7 bases. CDR3 bases: TGTGCCAGCAGAAGACAGGGACGCTATGGCTACACCTTC. Translation gives CASRRQGRYGYTF.